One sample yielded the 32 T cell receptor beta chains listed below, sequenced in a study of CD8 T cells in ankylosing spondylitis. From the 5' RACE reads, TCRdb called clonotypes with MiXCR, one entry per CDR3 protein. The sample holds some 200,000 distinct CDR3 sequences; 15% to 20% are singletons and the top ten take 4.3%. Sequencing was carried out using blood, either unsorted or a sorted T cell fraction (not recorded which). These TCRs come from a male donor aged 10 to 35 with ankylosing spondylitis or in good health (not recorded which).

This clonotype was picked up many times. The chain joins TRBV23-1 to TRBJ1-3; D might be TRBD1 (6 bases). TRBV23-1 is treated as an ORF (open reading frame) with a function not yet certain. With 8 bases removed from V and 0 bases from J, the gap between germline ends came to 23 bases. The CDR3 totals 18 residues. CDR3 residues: CASGNQQRTARSGNTIYF. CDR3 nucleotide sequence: TGCGCCAGCGGGAATCAACAGAGGACAGCCCGCTCTGGAAACACCATATATTTT.

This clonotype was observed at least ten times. The CDR3 DNA reads as TGTGCCAGCAGCTTAAGACAGAACACTGAAGCTTTCTTT. It specifies CASSLRQNTEAFF. The chain employs TRBV11-2 and TRBJ1-1, with D unresolved. From germline, CDR1 is SGHAT and CDR2 FQNNGV. The CDR3 is 13 residues long. Trimming shortened V by 2 bases and J by 1 base, and 5 bases separated the two germline ends.

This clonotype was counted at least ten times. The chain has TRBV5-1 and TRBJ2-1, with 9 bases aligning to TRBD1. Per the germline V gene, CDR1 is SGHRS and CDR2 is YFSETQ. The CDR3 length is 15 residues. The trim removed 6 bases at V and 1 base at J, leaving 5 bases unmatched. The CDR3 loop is CASKTGGLSYNEQFF. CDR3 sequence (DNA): TGCGCCAGCAAGACAGGGGGTTTGTCCTACAATGAGCAGTTCTTC.

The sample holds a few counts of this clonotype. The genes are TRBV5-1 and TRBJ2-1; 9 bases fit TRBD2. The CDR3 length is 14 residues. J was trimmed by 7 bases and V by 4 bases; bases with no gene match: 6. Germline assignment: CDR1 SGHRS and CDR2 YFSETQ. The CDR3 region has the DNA TGCGCCAGCAGCATCGGACTAGCGTTAAATGAGCAGTTCTTC. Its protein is CASSIGLALNEQFF.

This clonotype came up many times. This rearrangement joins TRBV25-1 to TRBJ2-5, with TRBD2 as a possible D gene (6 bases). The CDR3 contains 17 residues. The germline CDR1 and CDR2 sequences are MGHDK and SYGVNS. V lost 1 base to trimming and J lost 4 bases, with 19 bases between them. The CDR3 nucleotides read TGTGCCAGCAGTGAATCTGTGGGAGGAATGGGTGCAGAGACCCAGTACTTC. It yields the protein CASSESVGGMGAETQYF.

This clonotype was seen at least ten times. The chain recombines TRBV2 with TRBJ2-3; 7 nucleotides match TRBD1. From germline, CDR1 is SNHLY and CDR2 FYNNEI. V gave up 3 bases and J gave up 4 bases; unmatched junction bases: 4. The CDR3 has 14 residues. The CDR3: CASSEDRLADTQYF. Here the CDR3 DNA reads TGTGCCAGCAGTGAGGACAGGCTCGCAGATACGCAGTATTTT.

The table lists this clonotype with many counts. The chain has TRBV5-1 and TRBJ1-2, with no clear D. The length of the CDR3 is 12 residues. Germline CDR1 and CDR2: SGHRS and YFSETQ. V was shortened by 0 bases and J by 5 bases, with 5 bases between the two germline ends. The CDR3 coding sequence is TGCGCCAGCAGCTTGGATCGGTATGGCTACACCTTC. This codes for CASSLDRYGYTF.

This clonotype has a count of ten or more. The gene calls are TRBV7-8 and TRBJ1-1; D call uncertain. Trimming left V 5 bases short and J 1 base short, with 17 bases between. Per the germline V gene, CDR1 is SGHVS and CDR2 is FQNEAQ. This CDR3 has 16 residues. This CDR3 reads CASSPSGSKENTEAFF. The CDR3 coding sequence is TGTGCCAGCAGCCCCTCGGGCAGCAAGGAGAACACTGAAGCTTTCTTT.

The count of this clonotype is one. The DNA of the CDR3 is TGTGCCAGCAGTCTAGCGGGATGGGGTAGGGATACGCAGTATTTT. This encodes CASSLAGWGRDTQYF. The chain has TRBV7-2 and TRBJ2-3, with 9 bases identical to TRBD2. Germline loops: CDR1 SGHTA, CDR2 FQGNSA. The CDR3 consists of 15 residues. Trimming removed 6 bases from V and 6 bases from J; junction bases left unmatched: 10.

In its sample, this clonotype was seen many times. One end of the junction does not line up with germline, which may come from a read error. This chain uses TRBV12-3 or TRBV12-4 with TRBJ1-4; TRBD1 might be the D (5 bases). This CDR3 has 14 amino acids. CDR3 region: CASSWDPTREKLFF. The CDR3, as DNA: TGTGCCAGTAGTTGGGACCCCACAAGGGAAAAACTGTTTTTT.

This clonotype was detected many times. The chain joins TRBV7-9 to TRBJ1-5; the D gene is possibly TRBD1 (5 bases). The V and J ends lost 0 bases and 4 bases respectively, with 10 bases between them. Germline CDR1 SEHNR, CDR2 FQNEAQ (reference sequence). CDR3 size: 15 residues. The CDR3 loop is CASSLATAGNQPQHF. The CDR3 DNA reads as TGTGCCAGCAGCTTAGCGACCGCAGGGAATCAGCCCCAGCATTTT.

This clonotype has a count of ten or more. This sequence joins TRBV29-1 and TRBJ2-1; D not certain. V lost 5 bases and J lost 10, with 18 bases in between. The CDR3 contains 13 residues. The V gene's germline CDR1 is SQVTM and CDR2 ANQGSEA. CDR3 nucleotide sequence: TGCAGCGTTCTGCAGTTATCTATGGGCGAGCAGTTCTTC. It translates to CSVLQLSMGEQFF.

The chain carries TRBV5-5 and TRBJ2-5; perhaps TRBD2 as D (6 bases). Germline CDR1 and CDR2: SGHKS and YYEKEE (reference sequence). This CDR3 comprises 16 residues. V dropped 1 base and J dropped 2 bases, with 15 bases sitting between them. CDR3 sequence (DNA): TGTGCCAGCAGCTTGTCTGGCACTAGCAGACAAGAGACCCAGTACTTC. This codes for CASSLSGTSRQETQYF.

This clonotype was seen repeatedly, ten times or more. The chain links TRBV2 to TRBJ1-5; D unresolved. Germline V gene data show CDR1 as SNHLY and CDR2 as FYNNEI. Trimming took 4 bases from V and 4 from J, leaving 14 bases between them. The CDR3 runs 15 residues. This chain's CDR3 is CASSGEETKNQPQHF. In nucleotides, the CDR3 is TGTGCCAGCAGTGGCGAAGAAACGAAGAATCAGCCCCAGCATTTT.

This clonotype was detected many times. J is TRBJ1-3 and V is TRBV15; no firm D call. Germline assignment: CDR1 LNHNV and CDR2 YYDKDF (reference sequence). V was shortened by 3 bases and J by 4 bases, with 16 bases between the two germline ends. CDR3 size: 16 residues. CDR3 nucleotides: TGTGCCACCAGCAGTGGACGAGAAACTTCGGGAAACACCATATATTTT. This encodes CATSSGRETSGNTIYF.

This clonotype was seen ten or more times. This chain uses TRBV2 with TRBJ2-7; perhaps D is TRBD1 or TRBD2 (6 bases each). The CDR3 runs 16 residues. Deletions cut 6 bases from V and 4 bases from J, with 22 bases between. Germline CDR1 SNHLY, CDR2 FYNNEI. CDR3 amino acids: CASREGDNVLYYEQYV. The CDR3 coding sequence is TGTGCCAGCAGGGAGGGGGACAACGTTCTCTATTACGAGCAGTACGTC.

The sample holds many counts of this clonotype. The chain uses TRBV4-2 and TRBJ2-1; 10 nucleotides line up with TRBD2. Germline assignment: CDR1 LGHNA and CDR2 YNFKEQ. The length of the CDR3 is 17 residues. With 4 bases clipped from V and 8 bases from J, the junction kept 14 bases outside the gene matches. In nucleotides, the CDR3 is TGTGCCAGCAGCCCACGGGAAGCGGGAGGGCCTAACTATGAGCAGTTCTTC. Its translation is CASSPREAGGPNYEQFF.

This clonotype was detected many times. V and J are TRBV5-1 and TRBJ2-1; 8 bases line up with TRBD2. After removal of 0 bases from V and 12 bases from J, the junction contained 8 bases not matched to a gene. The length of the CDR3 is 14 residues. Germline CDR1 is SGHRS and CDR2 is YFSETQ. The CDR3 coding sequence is TGCGCCAGCAGCTTGGGTCCAGCGGGAGTAGGGCAGTTCTTC. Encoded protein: CASSLGPAGVGQFF. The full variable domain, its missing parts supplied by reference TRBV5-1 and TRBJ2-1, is KAGVTQTPRYLIKTRGQQVTLSCSPISGHRSVSWYQQTPGQGLQFLFEYFSETQRNKGNFPGRFSGRQFSNSRSEMNVSTLELGDSALYLCASSLGPAGVGQFFGPGTRLTVL.

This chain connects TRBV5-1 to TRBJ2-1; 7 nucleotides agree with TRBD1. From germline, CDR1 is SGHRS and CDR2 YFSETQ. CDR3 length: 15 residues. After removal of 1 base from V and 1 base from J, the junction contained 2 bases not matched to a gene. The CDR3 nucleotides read TGCGCCAGCAGCTTGCCGGGACAGTCCTACAATGAGCAGTTCTTC. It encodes CASSLPGQSYNEQFF.

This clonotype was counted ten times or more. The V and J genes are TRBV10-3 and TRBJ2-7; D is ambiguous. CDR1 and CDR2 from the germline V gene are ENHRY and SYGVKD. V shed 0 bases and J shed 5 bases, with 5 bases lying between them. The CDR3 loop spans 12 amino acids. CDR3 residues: CAISESSHEQYF. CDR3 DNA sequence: TGTGCCATCAGTGAGTCCTCGCACGAGCAGTACTTC.

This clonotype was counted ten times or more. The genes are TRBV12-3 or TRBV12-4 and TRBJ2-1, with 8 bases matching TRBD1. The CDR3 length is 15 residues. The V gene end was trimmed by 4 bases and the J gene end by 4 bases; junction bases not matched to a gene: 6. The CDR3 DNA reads TGTGCCAGCAGTTGGCCGGGACAGGATTACAATGAGCAGTTCTTC. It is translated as CASSWPGQDYNEQFF.

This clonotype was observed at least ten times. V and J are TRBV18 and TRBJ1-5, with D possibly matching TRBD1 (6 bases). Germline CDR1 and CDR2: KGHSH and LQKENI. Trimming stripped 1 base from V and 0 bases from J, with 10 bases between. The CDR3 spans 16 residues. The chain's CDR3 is CASSPQGGLSNQPQHF. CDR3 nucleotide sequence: TGTGCCAGCTCACCACAGGGGGGGCTTAGCAATCAGCCCCAGCATTTT.

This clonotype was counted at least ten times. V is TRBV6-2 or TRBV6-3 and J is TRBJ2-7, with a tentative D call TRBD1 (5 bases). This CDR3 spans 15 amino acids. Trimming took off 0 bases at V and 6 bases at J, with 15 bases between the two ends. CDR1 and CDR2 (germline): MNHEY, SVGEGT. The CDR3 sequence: CASSYSTASFSEQYF. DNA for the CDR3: TGTGCCAGCAGTTACTCGACAGCATCATTCTCCGAGCAGTACTTC.

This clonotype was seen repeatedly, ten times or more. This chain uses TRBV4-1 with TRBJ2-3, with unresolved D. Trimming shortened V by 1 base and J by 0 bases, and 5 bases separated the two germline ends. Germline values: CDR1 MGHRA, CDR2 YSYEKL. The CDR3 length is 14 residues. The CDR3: CASSQVASTDTQYF. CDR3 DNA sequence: TGCGCCAGCAGCCAAGTCGCTAGCACAGATACGCAGTATTTT.

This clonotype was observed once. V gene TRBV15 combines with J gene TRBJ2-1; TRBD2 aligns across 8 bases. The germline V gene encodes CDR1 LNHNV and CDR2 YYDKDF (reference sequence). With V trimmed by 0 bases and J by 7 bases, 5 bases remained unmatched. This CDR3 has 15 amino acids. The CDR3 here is CATSRESGRLNEQFF. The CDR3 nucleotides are TGTGCCACCAGCAGAGAAAGCGGGAGACTTAATGAGCAGTTCTTC.

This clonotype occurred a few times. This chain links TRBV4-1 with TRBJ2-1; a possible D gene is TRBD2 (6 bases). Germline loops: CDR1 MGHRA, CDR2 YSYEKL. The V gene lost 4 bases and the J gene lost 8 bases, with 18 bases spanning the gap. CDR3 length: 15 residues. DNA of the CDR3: TGCGCCAGCAGCCTTTCGATAGCGGAGGTGTATGAGCAGTTCTTC. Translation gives CASSLSIAEVYEQFF.

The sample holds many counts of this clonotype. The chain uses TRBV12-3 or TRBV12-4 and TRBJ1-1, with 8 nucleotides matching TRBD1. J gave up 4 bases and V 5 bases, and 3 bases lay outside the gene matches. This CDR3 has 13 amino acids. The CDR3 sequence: CASSQTGGTEAFF. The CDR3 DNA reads TGTGCCAGCAGTCAAACAGGGGGCACTGAAGCTTTCTTT.

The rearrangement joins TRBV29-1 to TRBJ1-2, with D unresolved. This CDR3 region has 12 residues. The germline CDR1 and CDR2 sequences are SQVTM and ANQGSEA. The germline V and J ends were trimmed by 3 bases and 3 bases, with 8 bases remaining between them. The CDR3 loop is CSVDSGDYGYTF. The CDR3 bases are TGCAGCGTTGACTCCGGAGACTATGGCTACACCTTC.

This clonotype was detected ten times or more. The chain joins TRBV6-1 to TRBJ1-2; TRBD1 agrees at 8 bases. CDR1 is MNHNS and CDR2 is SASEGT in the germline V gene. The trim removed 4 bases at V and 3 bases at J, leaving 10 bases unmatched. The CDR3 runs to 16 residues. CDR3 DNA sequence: TGTGCCAGCAGTGGGGGACAGGCCTTAGTCGACTATGGCTACACCTTC. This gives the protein CASSGGQALVDYGYTF.

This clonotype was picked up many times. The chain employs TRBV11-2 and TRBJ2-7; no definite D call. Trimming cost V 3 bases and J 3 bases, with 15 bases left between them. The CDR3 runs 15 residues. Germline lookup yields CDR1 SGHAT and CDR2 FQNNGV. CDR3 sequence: CASSFRSIGNYEQYV. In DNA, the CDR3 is TGTGCCAGCAGCTTTCGTTCGATAGGGAACTACGAGCAGTACGTC.

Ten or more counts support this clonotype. CDR3 in amino acids: CSVEGGQGTSTDTQYF. The CDR3 nucleotides are TGCAGCGTTGAAGGAGGACAGGGAACTAGCACAGATACGCAGTATTTT. The genes are TRBV29-1 and TRBJ2-3, with TRBD1 matching 8 bases. Germline loops: CDR1 SQVTM, CDR2 ANQGSEA. J gave up 0 bases and V 1 base, and 6 bases lay outside the gene matches. This CDR3 region has 16 residues.

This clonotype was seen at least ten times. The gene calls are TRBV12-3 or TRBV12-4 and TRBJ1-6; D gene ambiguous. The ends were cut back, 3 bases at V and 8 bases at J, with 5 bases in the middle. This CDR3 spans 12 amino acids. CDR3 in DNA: TGTGCCAGCAGTTTGGGTCATTCACCCCTCCACTTT. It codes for CASSLGHSPLHF.